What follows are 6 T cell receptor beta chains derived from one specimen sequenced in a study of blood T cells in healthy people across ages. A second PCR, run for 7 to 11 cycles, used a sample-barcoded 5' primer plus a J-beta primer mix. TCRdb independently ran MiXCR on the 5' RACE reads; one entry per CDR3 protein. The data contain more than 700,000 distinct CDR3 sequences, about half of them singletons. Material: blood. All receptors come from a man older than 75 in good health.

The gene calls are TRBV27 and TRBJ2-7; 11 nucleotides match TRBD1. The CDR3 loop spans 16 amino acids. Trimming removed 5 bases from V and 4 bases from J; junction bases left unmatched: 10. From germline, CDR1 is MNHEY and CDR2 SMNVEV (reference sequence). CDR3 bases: TGTGCCAGCAGTCTCCGTCCGGGACAGGGGGTTTACGAGCAGTACTTC. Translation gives CASSLRPGQGVYEQYF.

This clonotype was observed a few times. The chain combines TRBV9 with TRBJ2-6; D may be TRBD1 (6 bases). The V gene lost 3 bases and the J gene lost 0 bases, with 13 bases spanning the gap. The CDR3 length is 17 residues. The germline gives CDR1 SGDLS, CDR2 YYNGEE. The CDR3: CASSEDRYSSGANVLTF. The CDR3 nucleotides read TGTGCCAGCAGCGAAGACAGGTATAGCTCTGGGGCCAACGTCCTGACTTTC.

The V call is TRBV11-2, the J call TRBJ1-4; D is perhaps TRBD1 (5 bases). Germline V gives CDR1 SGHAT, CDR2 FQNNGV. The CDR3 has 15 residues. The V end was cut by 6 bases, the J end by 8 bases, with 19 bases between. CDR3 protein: CASRPEGRDWEKLFF. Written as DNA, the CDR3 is TGTGCCAGCAGACCAGAGGGCAGGGATTGGGAAAAACTGTTTTTT.

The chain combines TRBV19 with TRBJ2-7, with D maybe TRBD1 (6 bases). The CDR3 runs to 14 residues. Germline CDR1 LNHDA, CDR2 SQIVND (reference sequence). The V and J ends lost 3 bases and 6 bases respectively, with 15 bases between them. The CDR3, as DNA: TGTGCCAGTAGTATCCACAGGGATAATCGCGAGCAGTACTTC. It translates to CASSIHRDNREQYF.

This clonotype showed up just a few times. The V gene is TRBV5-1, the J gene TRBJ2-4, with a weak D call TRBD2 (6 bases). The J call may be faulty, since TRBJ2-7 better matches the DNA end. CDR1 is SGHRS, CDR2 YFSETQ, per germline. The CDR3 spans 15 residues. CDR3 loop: CASSLGLARAYEQYF. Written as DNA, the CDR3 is TGCGCCAGCAGCTTGGGGCTAGCGAGAGCCTACGAGCAGTACTTC.

The DNA of the CDR3 is TGTGCCAGCAGCTCCGCAACTAGCGGAGCCTCGAACACCGGGGAGCTGTTTTTT. It yields the protein CASSSATSGASNTGELFF. The genes are TRBV28 and TRBJ2-2, with 8 bases matching TRBD2. The length of the CDR3 is 18 residues. Germline V gene sequence: CDR1 MDHEN, CDR2 SYDVKM. J lost 0 bases, V lost 6 bases, and 12 bases had no gene match.